This T cell receptor beta chain comes out of a study of blood T cell repertoires in COVID-19. The CDR3 loop spans 14 amino acids. Germline CDR1 and CDR2: SGHNT and YENEEA. Trimming pared 0 bases from V and 5 bases from J, leaving 7 bases between. TCRdb keeps only in-frame clones here, not all; method: immunoSEQ multiplex PCR. The table has about 190,000 clones, around 87% seen once; the top ten hold under 30%. This chain uses TRBV11-3 with TRBJ1-4, with D tentatively TRBD1 (6 bases). This TCR was sampled from a woman in her thirties or forties in a cohort exposed to, infected with or recovered from COVID-19 (not recorded which). Sequencing input: PBMCs or T cells enriched from blood (not recorded which). CDR3 in DNA: TGTGCCAGCAGCTTAGATACAGGGAATGAAAAACTGTTTTTT. Protein: CASSLDTGNEKLFF.